This T cell receptor (beta chain) appears in the sequencing data of a study of shared clonotypes between healthy human individuals. This clone was seen only once. TCRdb's table, derived via immunoSEQ multiplex PCR, lists solely in-frame clones and lacks some. The table has about 480,000 clones, 60% to 80% seen once; the top ten hold under 15%. The V gene's germline CDR1 is MDHEN and CDR2 SYDVKM. V was clipped by 5 bases and J by 1 base, with 11 bases between them. The CDR3 is made up of 14 amino acids. J is TRBJ1-2 and V is TRBV28; D is unclear. The receptor was isolated from a woman aged 40 to 55 in good health. Some clones in this sample may be carry-over from other donors' samples. Material: PBMCs. CDR3 bases: TGTGCCAGCAGTACCGGATCCCATAACTATGGCTACACCTTC. Translating it yields CASSTGSHNYGYTF.